These 19 T cell receptor beta chains share one sample of origin, sequenced in a study of cytomegalovirus exposure and HLA in healthy donors. The PCR contained 60 Vbeta and 13 Jbeta primers. Profiled with immunoSEQ multiplex PCR; TCRdb holds only in-frame clones, not every one. The sample carries 95,000 to 120,000 clones, 60% to 80% recorded once. Sample: PBMCs. All receptors come from a woman aged 25-40 years in good health and CMV-seropositive.

The gene calls are TRBV5-8 and TRBJ1-4; 8 bases match TRBD1. Germline-derived CDR1 and CDR2 are SGHTS and YDEGEE. This CDR3 comprises 17 residues. After removal of 1 base from V and 3 bases from J, the junction contained 8 bases not matched to a gene. The CDR3 reads CASSLFGRGPPNEKLFF. The CDR3 DNA reads as TGTGCCAGCAGCTTGTTTGGCAGGGGGCCTCCTAATGAAAAACTGTTTTTT.

The V and J genes are TRBV18 and TRBJ2-3; 9 bases align to TRBD2. Germline V gene sequence: CDR1 KGHSH, CDR2 LQKENI. The ends lost 5 bases at V and 5 bases at J; junction bases unmatched: 8. This CDR3 is 15 amino acids long. Written as DNA, the CDR3 is TGTGCCAGCTCAGCCCTAGCGGGACAAAGAGATACGCAGTATTTT. This encodes CASSALAGQRDTQYF.

This rearrangement joins TRBV18 to TRBJ1-5; 9 bases map to TRBD1. The germline V gene encodes CDR1 KGHSH and CDR2 LQKENI. Trimming took 4 bases from V and 8 from J; bases not matched to a gene: 9. The CDR3 runs 15 residues. The CDR3 DNA follows: TGTGCCAGCTCACGAACGGACAGGGGCTGGGAGCCCCAGCATTTT. Translated: CASSRTDRGWEPQHF.

The J gene is TRBJ2-7, the V gene TRBV6-5; D is ambiguous. Deletions cut 2 bases from V and 4 bases from J, with 12 bases between. Germline V gives CDR1 MNHEY, CDR2 SVGAGI. The CDR3 is made up of 14 amino acids. The CDR3 sequence is CASSYGFRSYEQYF. In nucleotides, the CDR3 is TGTGCCAGCAGTTACGGTTTCAGGTCTTACGAGCAGTACTTC.

This chain links TRBV27 with TRBJ1-1; TRBD1 matches 12 bases. V gave up 5 bases and J gave up 5 bases; unmatched junction bases: 12. This CDR3 region has 17 residues. Looked up from germline, CDR1 is MNHEY and CDR2 is SMNVEV (reference sequence). This CDR3 reads CASSATGTGGLRTEAFF. The CDR3 DNA reads as TGTGCCAGCAGTGCTACCGGGACAGGGGGCTTGAGGACTGAAGCTTTCTTT.

V is TRBV7-9 and J is TRBJ1-3; 8 positions agree with TRBD1. There are 14 residues in the CDR3. Per the germline V gene, CDR1 is SEHNR and CDR2 is FQNEAQ (reference sequence). The trim removed 5 bases at V and 2 bases at J, leaving 2 bases unmatched. CDR3 nucleotide sequence: TGTGCCAGCAGCGCGACAGGGGCTGGAAACACCATATATTTT. Its protein product is CASSATGAGNTIYF.

This chain connects TRBV7-9 to TRBJ2-4; D ambiguous. Germline V gives CDR1 SEHNR, CDR2 FQNEAQ (reference sequence). CDR3 length: 14 amino acids. Trimming left V 3 bases short and J 7 bases short, with 13 bases between. CDR3 in DNA: TGTGCCAGCAGCTTCCAACAGTTTGCGAACATTCAGTACTTC. This encodes CASSFQQFANIQYF.

This chain connects TRBV18 to TRBJ1-1; D is uncertain. V was trimmed by 5 bases and J by 0 bases, leaving 7 bases between them. Germline V gives CDR1 KGHSH, CDR2 LQKENI. This CDR3 spans 13 amino acids. The CDR3 reads CASSREVNTEAFF. For the CDR3, the DNA is TGTGCCAGCTCAAGGGAGGTGAACACTGAAGCTTTCTTT.

The chain is built from TRBV19 and TRBJ1-5; weak D call: TRBD1 (6 bases). V was clipped by 1 base and J by 1 base, with 11 bases between them. CDR3 length equals 16 residues. Germline V CDR1 and CDR2: LNHDA, SQIVND (reference sequence). This chain's CDR3 is CASSIGGGGSNQPQHF. CDR3 sequence (DNA): TGTGCCAGTAGTATAGGAGGGGGAGGGAGCAATCAGCCCCAGCATTTT.

The chain is built from TRBV5-1 and TRBJ1-4; D gene unclear. Germline V gives CDR1 SGHRS, CDR2 YFSETQ. This CDR3 has 11 amino acids. Trimming cost V 2 bases and J 8 bases, with 4 bases left between them. DNA for the CDR3: TGCGCCAGCAGCTTCGGGGAAAAACTGTTTTTT. It encodes CASSFGEKLFF.

J is TRBJ2-3 and V is TRBV5-4, with 15 bases identical to TRBD2. Germline trimming cut 4 bases from V and 1 base from J; bases unmatched to any gene: 7. The CDR3 is made up of 18 amino acids. Germline V gives CDR1 SGHNT, CDR2 YYREEE (reference sequence). As DNA, the CDR3 is TGTGCCAGCAGCACCGGGACTAGCGGGGGGCGGGGCACAGATACGCAGTATTTT. Its translation: CASSTGTSGGRGTDTQYF.

The chain is built from TRBV6-5 and TRBJ2-1, with 8 positions matching TRBD2. The V gene's germline CDR1 is MNHEY and CDR2 SVGAGI. The J segment lost 3 bases and the V segment lost 2 bases, leaving 0 bases of the junction unmatched. This CDR3 contains 14 residues. The CDR3 DNA reads TGTGCCAGCAGTTACAGCGGGAGCTACAATGAGCAGTTCTTC. Its protein is CASSYSGSYNEQFF.

The genes are TRBV7-9 and TRBJ2-4; TRBD2 matches at 11 bases. CDR1 and CDR2 from the germline V gene are SEHNR and FQNEAQ (reference sequence). This CDR3 region has 15 residues. V gave up 4 bases and J gave up 6 bases; unmatched junction bases: 5. CDR3 loop: CASSYLLAGVNIQYF. The CDR3 DNA sequence: TGTGCCAGCAGCTACCTACTAGCGGGAGTAAACATTCAGTACTTC.

There are a few counts of this clone. The genes are TRBV6-1 and TRBJ2-7, with 7 bases fitting TRBD1. After removal of 7 bases from V and 3 bases from J, the junction contained 9 bases not matched to a gene. The germline V gene encodes CDR1 MNHNS and CDR2 SASEGT. This CDR3 has 14 amino acids. The CDR3 region has the DNA TGTGCCAGCACTAACGACAGGGTCAGCTACGAGCAGTACTTC. Translated: CASTNDRVSYEQYF.

This sequence joins TRBV6-6 and TRBJ1-3; no reliable D call. The CDR3 length is 15 residues. In germline, CDR1 is MNHNY, CDR2 SVGAGI (reference sequence). Trimming cost V 0 bases and J 2 bases, with 8 bases left between them. CDR3 sequence reads: CASSYSRETGNTIYF. As DNA, the CDR3 is TGTGCCAGCAGTTACTCCCGGGAAACTGGAAACACCATATATTTT.

The V gene is TRBV5-4, the J gene TRBJ2-7; a possible D gene is TRBD2 (6 bases). In germline, CDR1 is SGHNT, CDR2 YYREEE (reference sequence). The CDR3 is made up of 14 amino acids. V was pared by 0 bases and J by 7 bases, with 14 bases between. The CDR3 protein is CASSLAVDGGEQYF. The DNA for the CDR3 is TGTGCCAGCAGCTTGGCGGTGGATGGGGGGGAGCAGTACTTC.

The chain carries TRBV7-8 and TRBJ1-1; 10 positions agree with TRBD1. There are 15 residues in the CDR3. CDR1 is SGHVS and CDR2 is FQNEAQ in the germline V gene. Germline trimming cut 5 bases from V and 6 bases from J; bases unmatched to any gene: 9. CDR3 region: CASSPRQGAPPEAFF. Here the CDR3 DNA reads TGTGCCAGCAGCCCCCGACAGGGGGCCCCTCCTGAAGCTTTCTTT.

This sequence joins TRBV25-1 and TRBJ1-4; D unresolved. This CDR3 has 14 amino acids. Germline loops: CDR1 MGHDK, CDR2 SYGVNS. V lost 10 bases, J lost 6 bases, and 18 bases lay in between. This chain's CDR3 is CATRNGGYDEKLFF. DNA of the CDR3: TGTGCCACCCGCAATGGAGGGTACGATGAAAAACTGTTTTTT.

This rearrangement joins TRBV2 to TRBJ2-2, with 7 bases lining up with TRBD2. The V and J ends lost 4 bases and 5 bases, in that order; junction bases with no gene match: 1. This CDR3 is 13 amino acids long. Per the germline V gene, CDR1 is SNHLY and CDR2 is FYNNEI. CDR3 DNA sequence: TGTGCCAGCAGTGCCGGGGGGACCGGGGAGCTGTTTTTT. Amino acids: CASSAGGTGELFF.